Following are 10 T cell receptor beta chains from one sample sequenced in a study of vaccination effects on CD4 cells after COVID-19. TCRdb keeps only in-frame clones here, not all; method: immunoSEQ multiplex PCR. The sample lists roughly 70,000 clones; roughly 79% were seen once. CD4+ T cells specific for antigen were expanded with viral peptide pools by the ViraFEST assay before sequencing. Following 10 days of culture, CD4+ T cells were isolated. Participants got two doses of BNT162b2 or mRNA-1273 vaccine. Antigens for these TCRs are unknown. The source material was CD4+ T cells from PBMCs cultured with HCoV-OC43 spike peptides, sampled after COVID-19 vaccination. Subset indicated: HCoV-OC43 spike overlapping peptide pool stimulation. Receptor source: a human donor who received a COVID-19 vaccine.

V gene TRBV6-2 or TRBV6-3 combines with J gene TRBJ2-5; 8 bases agree with TRBD1. The germline CDR1 and CDR2 sequences are MNHEY and SVGEGT. The CDR3 runs 13 residues. The trim removed 5 bases at V and 4 bases at J, leaving 3 bases unmatched. CDR3 sequence: CASSRQGAETQYF. The CDR3, as DNA: TGTGCCAGCAGTCGGCAGGGGGCAGAGACCCAGTACTTC.

A single count supports this clone. J is TRBJ1-4 and V is TRBV7-2; D is perhaps TRBD1 (5 bases). V lost 5 bases, J lost 3 bases, and 16 bases lay in between. This CDR3 contains 16 residues. The V gene's germline CDR1 is SGHTA and CDR2 FQGNSA. The CDR3 is CASSQWGPMANEKLFF. CDR3 DNA sequence: TGTGCCAGCAGCCAGTGGGGCCCGATGGCTAATGAAAAACTGTTTTTT.

The J gene is TRBJ2-6, the V gene TRBV5-4, with 9 positions matching TRBD1. The V gene end was trimmed by 7 bases and the J gene end by 0 bases; junction bases not matched to a gene: 2. CDR3 size: 15 residues. CDR1 and CDR2 from the germline V gene are SGHNT and YYREEE (reference sequence). This chain's CDR3 is CASGDRVSGANVLTF. DNA for the CDR3: TGTGCCAGCGGGGACAGGGTCTCTGGGGCCAACGTCCTGACTTTC.

The rearrangement joins TRBV30 to TRBJ1-2, with D perhaps matching TRBD1 (5 bases). The germline V and J ends were trimmed by 5 bases and 2 bases, with 18 bases remaining between them. The CDR3 is 15 residues long. Germline CDR1 GTSNPN, CDR2 SVGIG (reference sequence). CDR3 DNA: TGTGCCTGGGACATTTGGGGCGCGTCCAACTATGGCTACACCTTC. It specifies CAWDIWGASNYGYTF.

The CDR3 DNA reads as TGTGCCTGGAGTGGAAAAGGCCTTGGGAGCAATCAGCCCCAGCATTTT. Translation: CAWSGKGLGSNQPQHF. The chain has TRBV30 and TRBJ1-5, with unresolved D. Trimming removed 1 base at V and 1 base at J, with 14 bases between. Germline assignment: CDR1 GTSNPN and CDR2 SVGIG (reference sequence). CDR3 length equals 16 residues.

This clone was recorded a few times. V and J are TRBV7-8 and TRBJ2-7, with 7 bases lining up with TRBD1. Germline CDR1 reads SGHVS; CDR2 reads FQNEAQ. V was pared by 4 bases and J by 6 bases, with 6 bases of the junction left unmatched. The CDR3 has 13 residues. The CDR3 loop reads CASSSTGAGEQYV. The CDR3 nucleotides are TGTGCCAGCAGCTCTACAGGGGCGGGCGAGCAGTACGTC.

The CDR3 sequence: CASSLALAGYGYTF. In nucleotides, the CDR3 is TGCGCCAGCAGCTTGGCCTTGGCAGGCTATGGCTACACCTTC. The chain joins TRBV5-1 to TRBJ1-2, with D unresolved. Germline CDR1 SGHRS, CDR2 YFSETQ. CDR3 length: 14 residues. V lost 0 bases and J 4 bases, leaving 10 bases between the germline ends.

The gene calls are TRBV10-2 and TRBJ1-2; D ambiguous. The CDR3 runs 13 residues. The germline V gene has CDR1 WSHSY and CDR2 SAAADI. Trimming removed 10 bases at V and 4 bases at J, with 16 bases between. CDR3 coding DNA: TGCGCCACAGCGGGAGGTGGCGGCTATGGCTACACCTTC. This sequence encodes CATAGGGGYGYTF.

The V call is TRBV28, the J call TRBJ1-5, with 10 nucleotides matching TRBD1. This CDR3 contains 17 residues. CDR1 and CDR2 from the germline V gene are MDHEN and SYDVKM. J lost 11 bases, V lost 4 bases, and 17 bases had no gene match. In DNA, the CDR3 is TGTGCCAGCAGTTCAAACTATGGACAGGGGGTGGGCGGGGCCCAGCATTTT. This sequence encodes CASSSNYGQGVGGAQHF.

The V gene is TRBV24-1, the J gene TRBJ2-1; 8 bases match TRBD1. The CDR3 has 15 residues. Germline V gene data show CDR1 as KGHDR and CDR2 as SFDVKD. The V segment lost 3 bases and the J segment 5 bases; nucleotides outside the gene matches: 5. CDR3 nucleotide sequence: TGTGCCACCAGTGATACCGGGACAGGTAACAATGAGCAGTTCTTC. Translating it yields CATSDTGTGNNEQFF.